Below are 4 T cell receptor beta chains sequenced from a single sample in a study of regulatory T cells in long-lasting Graves disease. With iRepertoire HTBI primers and Arm-PCR of CDR3 regions, TCR beta libraries were built. Using its own MiXCR run on the multiplex PCR reads, TCRdb lists one record per CDR3 protein. The sample holds hundreds of thousands of distinct CDR3 sequences, around a fifth seen once. Indicated time point: persistent/refractory GD, antithyroid drugs over 5 years with positive TRAb. Researchers made the TCR library from RNA that was extracted from PBMCs. The sample in question was peripheral blood mononuclear cells (PBMCs), obtained when the disease was refractory, from a patient treated with antithyroid drugs. The source of these receptors is a female donor with Graves disease.

V and J are TRBV4-1 and TRBJ2-2; D is unclear. Trimming took off 1 base at V and 1 base at J, with 7 bases between the two ends. CDR1 and CDR2 from the germline V gene are MGHRA and YSYEKL. This CDR3 has 15 residues. CDR3 amino acids: CASSQVAGNTGELFF. Here the CDR3 DNA reads TGCGCCAGCAGCCAAGTTGCAGGGAACACCGGGGAGCTGTTTTTT.

This clonotype was counted at least ten times. Here the CDR3 DNA reads TGTGCCAGCAATTGGTTCTCTGGAAACACCATATATTTT. Translating gives CASNWFSGNTIYF. This sequence joins TRBV12-3 or TRBV12-4 and TRBJ1-3; D gene ambiguous. The CDR3 contains 13 residues. The V and J ends lost 7 bases and 0 bases respectively, with 7 bases between them.

The sample holds many counts of this clonotype. The V call is TRBV29-1, the J call TRBJ1-1, with a possible D match to TRBD1 (5 bases). Germline CDR1 is SQVTM and CDR2 is ANQGSEA. V was cut by 4 bases and J by 2 bases, with 11 bases left in between. The CDR3 loop spans 13 amino acids. CDR3 in DNA: TGCAGCGTTGTTCAGGGAGATAACACTGAAGCTTTCTTT. Its translation: CSVVQGDNTEAFF.

Turning to this clonotype: A clone one base away is much larger, so this may be a read error. The chain recombines TRBV20-1 with TRBJ2-5; no reliable D call. V was pared by 4 bases and J by 5 bases, with 20 bases between. Germline V gives CDR1 DFQATT, CDR2 SNEGSKA (reference sequence). The CDR3 totals 15 residues. The CDR3 loop is CSAISNRPDWETQYF. The DNA of the CDR3 is TGCAGTGCTATCTCCAATCGCCCAGACTGGGAGACCCAGTACTTC.